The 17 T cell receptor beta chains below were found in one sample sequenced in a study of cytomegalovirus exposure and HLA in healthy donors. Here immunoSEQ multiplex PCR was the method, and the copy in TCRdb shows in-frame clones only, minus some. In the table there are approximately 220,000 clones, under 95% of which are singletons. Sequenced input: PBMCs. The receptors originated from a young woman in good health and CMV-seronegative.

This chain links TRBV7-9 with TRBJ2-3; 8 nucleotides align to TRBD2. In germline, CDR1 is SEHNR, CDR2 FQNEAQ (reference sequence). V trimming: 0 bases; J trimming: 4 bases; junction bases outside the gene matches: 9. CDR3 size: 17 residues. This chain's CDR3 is CASSLASSGSRPDTQYF. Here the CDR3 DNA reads TGTGCCAGCAGCTTAGCGTCCAGCGGGAGTAGGCCAGATACGCAGTATTTT.

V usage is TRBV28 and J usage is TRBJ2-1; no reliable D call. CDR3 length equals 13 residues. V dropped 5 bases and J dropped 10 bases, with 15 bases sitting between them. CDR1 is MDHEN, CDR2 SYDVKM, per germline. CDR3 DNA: TGTGCCAGCAGTCTAACCTTCTTCAGGGAGCAGTTCTTC. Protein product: CASSLTFFREQFF.

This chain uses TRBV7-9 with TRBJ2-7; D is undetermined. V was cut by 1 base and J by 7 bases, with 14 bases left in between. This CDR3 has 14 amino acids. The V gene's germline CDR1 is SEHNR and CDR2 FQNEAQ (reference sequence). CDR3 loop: CASSLGQGVGEQYF. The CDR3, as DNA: TGTGCCAGCAGCTTAGGTCAAGGAGTCGGGGAGCAGTACTTC.

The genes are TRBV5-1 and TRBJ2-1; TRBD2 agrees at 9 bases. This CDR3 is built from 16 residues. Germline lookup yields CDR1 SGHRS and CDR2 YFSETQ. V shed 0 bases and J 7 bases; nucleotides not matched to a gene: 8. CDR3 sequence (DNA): TGCGCCAGCAGCTTGGGGGGTAGCGGGAGTTTTAATGAGCAGTTCTTC. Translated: CASSLGGSGSFNEQFF. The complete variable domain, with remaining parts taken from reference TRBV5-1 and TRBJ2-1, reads KAGVTQTPRYLIKTRGQQVTLSCSPISGHRSVSWYQQTPGQGLQFLFEYFSETQRNKGNFPGRFSGRQFSNSRSEMNVSTLELGDSALYLCASSLGGSGSFNEQFFGPGTRLTVL.

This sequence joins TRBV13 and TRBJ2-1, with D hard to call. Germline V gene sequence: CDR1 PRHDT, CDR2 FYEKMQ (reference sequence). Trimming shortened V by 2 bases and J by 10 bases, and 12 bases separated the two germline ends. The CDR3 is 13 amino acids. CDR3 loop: CASSLPPCVEQFF. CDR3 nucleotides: TGTGCCAGCAGCTTACCCCCCTGTGTCGAGCAGTTCTTC.

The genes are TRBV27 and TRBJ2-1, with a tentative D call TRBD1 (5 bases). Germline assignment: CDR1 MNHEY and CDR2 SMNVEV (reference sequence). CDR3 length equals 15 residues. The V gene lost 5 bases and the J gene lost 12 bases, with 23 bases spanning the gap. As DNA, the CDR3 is TGTGCCAGCAGTCCCCCCCCCTCGACAGACCCACCGCAGTTCTTC. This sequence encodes CASSPPPSTDPPQFF.

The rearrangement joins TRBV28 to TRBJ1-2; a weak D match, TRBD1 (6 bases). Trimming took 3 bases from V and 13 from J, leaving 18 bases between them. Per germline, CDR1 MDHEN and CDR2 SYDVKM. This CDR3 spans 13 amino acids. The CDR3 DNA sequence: TGTGCCAGCAGTTTTCAGCGGTGGGGGCTGTCCACCTTC. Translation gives CASSFQRWGLSTF.

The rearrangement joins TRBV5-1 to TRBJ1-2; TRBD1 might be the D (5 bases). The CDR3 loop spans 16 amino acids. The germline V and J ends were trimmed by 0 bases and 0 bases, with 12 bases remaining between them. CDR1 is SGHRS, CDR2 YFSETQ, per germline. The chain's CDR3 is CASSLGGVAPNYGYTF. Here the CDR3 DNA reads TGCGCCAGCAGCTTGGGGGGGGTCGCCCCTAACTATGGCTACACCTTC. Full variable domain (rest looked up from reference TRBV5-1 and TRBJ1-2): KAGVTQTPRYLIKTRGQQVTLSCSPISGHRSVSWYQQTPGQGLQFLFEYFSETQRNKGNFPGRFSGRQFSNSRSEMNVSTLELGDSALYLCASSLGGVAPNYGYTFGSGTRLTVV.

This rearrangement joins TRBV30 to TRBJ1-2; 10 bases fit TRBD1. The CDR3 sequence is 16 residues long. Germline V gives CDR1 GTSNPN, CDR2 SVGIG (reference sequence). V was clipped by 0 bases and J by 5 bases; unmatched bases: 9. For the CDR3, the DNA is TGTGCCTGGAGTGTAGGCGGGACAGGGGCCCCATATGGCTACACCTTC. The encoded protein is CAWSVGGTGAPYGYTF.

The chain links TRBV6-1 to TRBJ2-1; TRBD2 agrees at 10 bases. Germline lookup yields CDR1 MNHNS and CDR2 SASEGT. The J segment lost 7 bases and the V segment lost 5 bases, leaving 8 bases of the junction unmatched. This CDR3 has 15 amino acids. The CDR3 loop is CASSRTSGVENEQFF. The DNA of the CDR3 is TGTGCCAGCAGTCGGACTAGCGGAGTTGAAAATGAGCAGTTCTTC.

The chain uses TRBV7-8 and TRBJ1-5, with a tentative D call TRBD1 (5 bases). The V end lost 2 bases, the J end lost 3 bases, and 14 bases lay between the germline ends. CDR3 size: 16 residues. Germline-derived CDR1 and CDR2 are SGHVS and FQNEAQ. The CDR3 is CASSLQWVGDNQPQHF. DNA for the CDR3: TGTGCCAGCAGCTTACAATGGGTAGGGGACAATCAGCCCCAGCATTTT.

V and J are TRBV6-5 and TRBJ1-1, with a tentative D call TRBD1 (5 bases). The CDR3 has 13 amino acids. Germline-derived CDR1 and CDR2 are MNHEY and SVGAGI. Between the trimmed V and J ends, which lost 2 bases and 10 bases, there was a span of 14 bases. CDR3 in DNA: TGTGCCAGCAGTTACAATAGGGGTTTGGGAGCTTTCTTT. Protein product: CASSYNRGLGAFF.

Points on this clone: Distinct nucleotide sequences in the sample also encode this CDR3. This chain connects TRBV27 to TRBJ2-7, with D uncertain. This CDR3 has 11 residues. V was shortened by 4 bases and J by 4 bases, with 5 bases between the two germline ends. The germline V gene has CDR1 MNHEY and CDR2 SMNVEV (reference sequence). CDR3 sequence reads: CASSSRYEQYF. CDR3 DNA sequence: TGTGCCAGCAGTTCCAGGTACGAGCAGTACTTC.

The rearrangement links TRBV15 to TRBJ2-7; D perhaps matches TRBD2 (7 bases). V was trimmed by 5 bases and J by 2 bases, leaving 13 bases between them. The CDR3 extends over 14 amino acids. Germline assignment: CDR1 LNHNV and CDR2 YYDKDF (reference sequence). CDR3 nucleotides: TGTGCCACCAGCGGGGGGGACACCCCCTACGAGCAGTACTTC. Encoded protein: CATSGGDTPYEQYF.

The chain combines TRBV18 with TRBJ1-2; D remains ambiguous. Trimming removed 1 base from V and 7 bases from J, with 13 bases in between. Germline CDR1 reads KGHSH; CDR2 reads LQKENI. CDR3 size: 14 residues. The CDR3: CASSPQKRVVGYTF. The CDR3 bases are TGTGCCAGCTCACCACAGAAGAGGGTGGTTGGCTACACCTTC.

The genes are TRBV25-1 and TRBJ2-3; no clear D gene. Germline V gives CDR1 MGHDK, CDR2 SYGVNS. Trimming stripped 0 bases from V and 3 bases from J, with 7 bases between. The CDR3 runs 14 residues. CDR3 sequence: CASSEYTGTDTQYF. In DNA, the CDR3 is TGTGCCAGCAGTGAATATACCGGGACAGATACGCAGTATTTT.

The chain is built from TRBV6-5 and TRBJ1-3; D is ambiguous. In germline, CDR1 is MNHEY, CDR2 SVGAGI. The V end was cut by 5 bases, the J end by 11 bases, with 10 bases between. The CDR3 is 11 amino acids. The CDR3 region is CASSPPFSIYF. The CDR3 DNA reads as TGTGCCAGCAGTCCCCCTTTTTCCATATATTTT.